A single T cell receptor (beta chain) is shown here with its context. This specimen comes from a study of blood T cell repertoires in COVID-19. Study at large: T cells, B-cell-depleted T cells, or PBMCs supplied cDNA or gDNA.

In the original workflow: By means of reference gene primer amplification, nucleated cell counts were estimated. Produced via immunoSEQ multiplex PCR; TCRdb's table is partial and in-frame only. V, J and clone size are taken as reported in that table, and D and trimming were inferred from the DNA itself. The sample contains about 210,000 clones, over 70% of which appear only once. V lost 2 bases and J 7 bases, leaving 9 bases between the germline ends. This CDR3 contains 13 residues. Germline V gives CDR1 LGHDT, CDR2 YNNKEL (reference sequence). The sample was peripheral blood. The clonotype comes from a man aged 55-75 years with acute or convalescent COVID-19. The chain employs TRBV3-1 (or the pseudogene TRBV3-2) and TRBJ2-1; TRBD2 might be the D (5 bases). This CDR3 reads CASSQLGGNEQFF. The DNA of the CDR3 is TGTGCCAGCAGCCAACTAGGCGGGAATGAGCAGTTCTTC.